This TCR beta chain was sequenced for a study of CD8 T cells in ankylosing spondylitis. Regarding the study as a whole: The clones that were linked to disease were reported to be significantly enriched in matched synovial fluid samples from ankylosing spondylitis patients. Clones that were linked to disease were CD8+ and were relatively rare in peripheral blood. It appeared that ankylosing spondylitis blood was characterized by a TCR beta motif of under ten highly homologous variants. Several of the motif variants were reported before in synovial fluid and blood from reactive arthritis.

Remarks on this clonotype: Its antigen is as yet unknown.

Germline values: CDR1 SEHNR, CDR2 FQNEAQ (reference sequence). Unmatched junction bases numbered 11, after V lost 4 bases and J lost 8 bases. The CDR3 length is 15 residues. Quantitative barcoded 5'-RACE was used to prepare TCR beta libraries. TCRdb analysed the 5' RACE reads with MiXCR anew, one entry per CDR3 protein. The profile covers over 700,000 distinct CDR3 sequences, with 15% to 20% appearing a single time and over 15% taken by the ten largest. This TCR came from a male donor with ankylosing spondylitis. J is TRBJ2-4 and V is TRBV7-9; 7 bases match TRBD2. Material: blood, either unsorted or a sorted T cell fraction (not recorded which). The CDR3 DNA is TGTGCCAGCAGCTCACTCATGGGGGAGGGATACATTCAGTACTTC. This encodes CASSSLMGEGYIQYF.